This TCR beta chain was recovered during a study of human T cells and chemical hapten exposure (dated by TCRdb to the early 2020s). Regarding the complete study: For sensitization, 2% DPC in acetone was applied to an approximately 2 cm by approximately 2 cm area of upper inner arm skin. The patient cohort, mostly female, included alopecia areata with under or over 50% scalp involvement, alopecia totalis and alopecia universalis. Patch testing on the upper back used Finn chambers containing 0.01% DPC, with scoring done after 6 days according to International Contact Dermatitis Research Group standards. Blood for TCR sequencing was provided by twenty-nine alopecia patients at one to four time points (pre-sensitization, 2, 6 and 24 weeks). Weekly therapeutic DPC doses were additionally applied to the scalp of patients throughout the roughly 23-week study period. Blood samples were taken from patients before sensitization (week 0) and at 2, 6 and about 24 weeks after DPC sensitization. Both TCR alpha and TCR beta chains were sequenced from each blood RNA sample. This study followed changes in the peripheral blood TCR repertoire in vivo during primary and secondary sensitization of alopecia patients to the hapten diphenylcyclopropenone (DPC). The libraries were sequenced as a pool, and the TCR yield per sample differed mostly because of small variations in library volumes within the pool. The investigation overall reported the following: DPC sensitization did not change the number of TCRs with a frequency above 1 in 1000, and there was no evidence of changes in global repertoire structure. Patch test score was positively correlated with the number of PT1 expanded TCRs, with significance at thresholds 8, 16 and 32 but not at 4. Alopecia, a presumed autoimmune disease, was present in all patients, so the immune response of the patients might differ from that of healthy individuals. Repeated subsampling changed both the strength of the expansion versus patch-test correlation and the threshold at which that correlation became significant. Compared with pre-sensitization or healthy control sets, expanded TCRs formed significantly more large CDR3 similarity clusters, which is consistent with antigen-driven responses.

V loses 9 bases of germline sequence and J loses 3 bases, and the interval between the two ends is 11 bases. CDR1 and CDR2, per the germline V gene, are ENHRY and SYGVKD. The CDR3, from cysteine to phenylalanine, totals 12 residues. The only DNA kept is the CDR3, 36 bases in frame from the first base. Libraries came from RACE. The sample was run on a NextSeq 500. During library preparation, unique molecular identifiers were attached to individual cDNA molecules so that TCRs could be counted in a quantitative, reproducible way. In the original analysis: The median number of TCRs per sample was some 100,000, ranging from roughly 23,224 to 700,000. The Decombinator software suite was used to annotate V, J and CDR3 in the TCR reads. To make PS versus PT1 abundance plots, every sample was subsampled to the same number of TCRs (28,000). Expanded TCRs were defined as absent before sensitization and observed at least eight times at the 2-week time point. In TCRdb, the public reads were trimmed at Q25 with fastp and aligned with MiXCR, with productive beta chains retained. Merged by CDR3 protein, the rows form single entries marked with the most common genes and DNA. The V and J calls here are based on TCRdb, not the publication. For this sample there are 35,000 to 40,000 distinct CDR3 sequences; 12% appear just once. Roughly 2% of the sample is in the top ten clones.

This clonotype was recorded a few times. Its antigen is currently not known. No quality values exist for individual bases; no much larger clone is one base distant. The time point label here, explained by the study, means: pre-sensitization, week 0. The treatment or condition label corresponds to: therapeutic diphenylcyclopropenone sensitization with weekly scalp DPC. Unfractionated whole blood was collected in Tempus Blood RNA tubes, and total RNA was extracted from that blood. Blood at each patch-test visit was drawn before the patch test was applied. Eligible patients were aged 18 to 70, diagnosed with alopecia, deemed suitable for DPC therapy, and excluded if pregnant.

Sequenced material: whole blood, taken in connection with sensitization to the hapten diphenylcyclopropenone (DPC). The V and J genes are TRBV10-3 and TRBJ1-2; no D gene call is confident. This sequence originates from a woman aged 40 to 50 with alopecia areata. Some clones in this sample may be carry-over from other donors' samples. The CDR3 amino acid sequence is: CAIGMSDYGYTF. In nucleotides, the sequence is TGTGCCATAGGTATGTCGGACTATGGCTACACCTTC.